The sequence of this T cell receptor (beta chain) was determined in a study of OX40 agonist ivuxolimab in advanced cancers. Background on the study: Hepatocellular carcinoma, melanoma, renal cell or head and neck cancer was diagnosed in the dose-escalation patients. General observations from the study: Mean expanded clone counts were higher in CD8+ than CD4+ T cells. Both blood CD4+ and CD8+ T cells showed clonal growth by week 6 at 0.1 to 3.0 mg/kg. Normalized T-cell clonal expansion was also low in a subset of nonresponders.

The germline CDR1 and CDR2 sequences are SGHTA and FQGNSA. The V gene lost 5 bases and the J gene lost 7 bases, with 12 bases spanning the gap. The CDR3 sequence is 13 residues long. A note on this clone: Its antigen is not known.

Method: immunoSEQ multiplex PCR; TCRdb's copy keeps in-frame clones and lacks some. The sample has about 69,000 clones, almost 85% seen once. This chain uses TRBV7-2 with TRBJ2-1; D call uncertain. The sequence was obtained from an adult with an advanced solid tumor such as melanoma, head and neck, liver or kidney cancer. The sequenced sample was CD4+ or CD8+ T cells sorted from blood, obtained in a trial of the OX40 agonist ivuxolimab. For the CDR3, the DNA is TGTGCCAGCAGCATAACCCAATATAATGAGCAGTTCTTC. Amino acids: CASSITQYNEQFF.